This entry features one T cell receptor (beta chain) sequence. Measured with immunoSEQ multiplex PCR; TCRdb has only the in-frame clones, and not every one. The sample has about 160,000 clones; approximately 87% are singletons. This CDR3 has 15 amino acids. Germline V gene sequence: CDR1 LNHDA, CDR2 SQIVND (reference sequence). The ends were cut back, 3 bases at V and 5 bases at J, with 16 bases in the middle. This specimen belongs to a study of blood T cell repertoires in COVID-19. Across the study: Acute and convalescent COVID-19 samples came from the United States, Italy and Spain. PBMCs, B-cell-depleted T cells, or T cells were the source of the cDNA or gDNA that made up the material.

The sequenced sample was peripheral blood. This chain links TRBV19 with TRBJ1-2; perhaps TRBD1 as D (6 bases). The source is a woman aged 65 to 85 with acute or convalescent COVID-19. The CDR3 DNA is TGTGCCAGTAGTATCGGGGCAGGGGACGGTTATGGCTACACCTTC. Amino acids: CASSIGAGDGYGYTF.